The clone carrying this T cell receptor (beta chain) was counted only a few times. Its matching antigen is unknown. Cultured CD4+ T-cell DNA underwent Oncomine TCR Beta short-read sequencing. TCRdb reprocessed the PCR reads via MiXCR and lists one record per CDR3 protein. This table holds approximately 18,000 distinct CDR3 sequences, under 30% found once. These data are taken from a study of vaccination and CD4 T cells after COVID-19. This sample's treatment: approximately 11-day PBMC culture with coronavirus spike peptide pools or control peptides (ViraFEST assay). The CDR3 has 15 residues. V dropped 4 bases and J dropped 1 base, with 13 bases sitting between them. Germline CDR1 reads LNHDA; CDR2 reads SQIVND (reference sequence).

The chain carries TRBV19 and TRBJ1-2; D remains unclear. The TCR was taken from a human donor with COVID-19. Material: cultured CD4+ T cells from blood. The CDR3 bases are TGTGCCAGTAGTACCATCGTAGAGAATAACTATGGCTACACCTTC. Amino acids: CASSTIVENNYGYTF.